These T cell receptor beta chains were read from a single sample in a study of OX40 agonist ivuxolimab in advanced cancers. Measured with immunoSEQ multiplex PCR; TCRdb has only the in-frame clones, and not every one. The sample has roughly 20,000 clones; nearly 85% are singletons. This specimen was CD4+ or CD8+ T cells sorted from blood, taken in a trial of the OX40 agonist ivuxolimab. The receptors here all came from an adult with an advanced solid tumor such as melanoma, head and neck, liver or kidney cancer. CDR3s include the opening cysteine and the closing phenylalanine or tryptophan. The D gene is left open where the match is weak. A row's size may be missing; if present it is once, few, many or a size class.

NA | 18 | NA | TRBJ1-2 | TRBV5-6 | TGTGCCAGCAGGGGACACAGCAGCCCCGGGGGGGTCAACTATGGCTACACCTTC | CASRGHSSPGGVNYGYTF
TRBD1 | 17 | NA | TRBJ2-2 | TRBV7-8 | TGTGCCAGCAGCTTAAGGGCAGGGGGCGGGAACACCGGGGAGCTGTTTTTT | CASSLRAGGGNTGELFF
TRBD2 | 13 | NA | TRBJ2-3 | TRBV7-3 | TGTGCCAGCCGAGCGGGGGGCACAGATACGCAGTATTTT | CASRAGGTDTQYF
NA | 15 | NA | TRBJ1-1 | TRBV11-1 | TGTGCCAGCAGCTTAAGACAAGATATGAACACTGAAGCTTTCTTT | CASSLRQDMNTEAFF
NA | 14 | NA | TRBJ2-1 | TRBV27 | TGTGCCAGCAGTTGGGCAGCCGGCTCCGATGAGCAGTTCTTC | CASSWAAGSDEQFF
NA | 15 | NA | TRBJ2-1 | TRBV7-3 | TGTGCCAGCAGCTTAATTCTGGGGTTCGACAATGAGCAGTTCTTC | CASSLILGFDNEQFF
NA | 15 | few | TRBJ2-3 | TRBV9 | TGTGCCAGCAGCGTCGGTGGGGCCGGCGGGGATACGCAGTATTTT | CASSVGGAGGDTQYF
TRBD1 | 14 | NA | TRBJ2-3 | TRBV5-5 | TGTGCCAGCAGCGGGGCAGGGGGTTATTATACGCAGTATTTT | CASSGAGGYYTQYF
NA | 15 | NA | TRBJ2-7 | TRBV9 | TGTGCCAGCAGCGTAGAGGGGGACCCTACCTACGAGCAGTACTTC | CASSVEGDPTYEQYF
TRBD2 | 16 | NA | TRBJ2-3 | TRBV4-2 | TGTGCCAGCAGCCAAGAACCAGCGGGGGCATCAGATACGCAGTATTTT | CASSQEPAGASDTQYF